What follows are 7 T cell receptor beta chains derived from one specimen sequenced in a study of CD8 T cells in Susac syndrome. Random hexamers primed reverse transcription of 0.5 to 1 ug RNA. Using its own MiXCR run on the immunoSEQ multiplex PCR reads, TCRdb lists one record per CDR3 protein. The sample includes more than 200,000 distinct CDR3 sequences, just over 90% of them seen just once. Material for sequencing was CD4+ T cells from PBMCs. Every receptor here comes from a human donor with multiple sclerosis.

The chain couples TRBV20-1 to TRBJ2-5, with 12 bases identical to TRBD2. The CDR3 is 13 residues long. Trimming removed 6 bases from V and 4 bases from J; junction bases left unmatched: 3. Germline V gene sequence: CDR1 DFQATT, CDR2 SNEGSKA (reference sequence). The CDR3 is CSAQLAGGETQYF. DNA of the CDR3: TGCAGTGCCCAACTAGCGGGAGGAGAGACCCAGTACTTC.

The chain couples TRBV6-1 to TRBJ2-3; 11 bases are shared with TRBD2. The CDR3 has 17 residues. Unmatched junction bases numbered 3, after V lost 1 base and J lost 0 bases. Germline V gene lookup returns CDR1 MNHNS and CDR2 SASEGT. The chain's CDR3 is CASSEVRTSGSTDTQYF. CDR3 DNA: TGTGCCAGCAGTGAAGTGAGGACTAGCGGGAGCACAGATACGCAGTATTTT.

The chain has TRBV9 and TRBJ2-3; 7 bases map to TRBD2. This CDR3 contains 16 residues. With 0 bases clipped from V and 2 bases from J, the junction kept 6 bases outside the gene matches. Germline V gene lookup returns CDR1 SGDLS and CDR2 YYNGEE. The CDR3 coding sequence is TGTGCCAGCAGCGTAGGGATAGCGGGTCTCACAGATACGCAGTATTTT. It is translated as CASSVGIAGLTDTQYF.

The CDR3 DNA is TGCAGCGTGGCCCTAAGGCCACCGCAAGAGACCCAGTACTTC. It specifies CSVALRPPQETQYF. The chain has TRBV29-1 and TRBJ2-5; D unclear. Germline CDR1 and CDR2: SQVTM and ANQGSEA. With 6 bases removed from V and 2 bases from J, the gap between germline ends came to 16 bases. The CDR3 runs to 14 residues.

V is TRBV7-9 and J is TRBJ2-7; D unclear. CDR1 and CDR2 (germline): SEHNR, FQNEAQ (reference sequence). The CDR3 is 14 residues long. V lost 1 base, J lost 7 bases, and 14 bases lay in between. CDR3 sequence (DNA): TGTGCCAGCAGCTTAGTAGGAGACGGCGATGAGCAGTACTTC. It encodes CASSLVGDGDEQYF.

This clonotype appeared a few times. This sequence joins TRBV23-1 and TRBJ2-7, with TRBD1 identical over 10 bases. TRBV23-1 is assigned to the ORF class and has an uncertain function. The junction had 17 bases not matched to a gene; V was cut back by 6 bases and J by 6 bases. This CDR3 is built from 17 residues. CDR3 residues: CASRPTGTGASNFEQYF. CDR3 DNA sequence: TGCGCCAGCAGGCCCACGGGGACAGGGGCTTCTAATTTCGAGCAGTACTTC.

The chain couples TRBV29-1 to TRBJ2-7, with D hard to call. Per the germline V gene, CDR1 is SQVTM and CDR2 is ANQGSEA. The CDR3 contains 10 residues. Trimming removed 6 bases at V and 6 bases at J, with 9 bases between. The CDR3 is CSVWTGEQYF. CDR3 nucleotides: TGCAGCGTATGGACCGGCGAGCAGTACTTC.